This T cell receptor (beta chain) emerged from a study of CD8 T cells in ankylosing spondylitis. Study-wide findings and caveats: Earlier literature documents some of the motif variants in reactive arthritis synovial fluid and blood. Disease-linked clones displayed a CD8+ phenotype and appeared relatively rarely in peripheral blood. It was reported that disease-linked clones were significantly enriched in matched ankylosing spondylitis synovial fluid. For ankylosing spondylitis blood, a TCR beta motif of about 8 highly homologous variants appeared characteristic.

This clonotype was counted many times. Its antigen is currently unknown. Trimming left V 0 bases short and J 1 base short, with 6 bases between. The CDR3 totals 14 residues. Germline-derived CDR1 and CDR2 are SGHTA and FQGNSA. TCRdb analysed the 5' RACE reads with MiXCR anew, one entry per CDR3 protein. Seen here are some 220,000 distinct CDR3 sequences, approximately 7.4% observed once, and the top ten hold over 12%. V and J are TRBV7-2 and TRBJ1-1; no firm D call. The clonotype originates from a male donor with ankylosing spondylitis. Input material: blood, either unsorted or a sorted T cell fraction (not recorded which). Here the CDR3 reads CASSLAGANTEAFF. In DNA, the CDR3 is TGTGCCAGCAGCTTAGCGGGAGCGAACACTGAAGCTTTCTTT. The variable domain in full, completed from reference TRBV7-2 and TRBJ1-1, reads GAGVSQSPSNKVTEKGKDVELRCDPISGHTALYWYRQSLGQGLEFLIYFQGNSAPDKSGLPSDRFSAERTGGSVSTLTIQRTQQEDSAVYLCASSLAGANTEAFFGQGTRLTVV.